This T cell receptor beta chain was profiled in a study of control samples from healthy donors and cancer patients (dated by TCRdb to about 2020). In the case of this clone: Its specific antigen is unknown. Base qualities are not provided; no much larger clone lies one nucleotide away.

The germline V gene yields MNHEY for CDR1 and SVGAGI for CDR2. From the cysteine up to the phenylalanine, the CDR3 has a length of 14 residues. The retained sequence is limited to the CDR3, 42 bases, with the frame set at the first base. V ends up 6 bases short and J 1 base short, with an unmatched junction base count of 4. Library construction relied on the immunoSEQ multiplex PCR assay. TCRdb took this table from immuneACCESS and kept in-frame rearrangements with V and J called. Such tables lack part of the clones; where checked against another copy, unresolved V genes explain under half of the gap, and the rest is unexplained. Across this sample there are 160,000 or so clones, with about 94% seen only once. The biggest ten clones account for 0.68% of the sample.

This chain is built from TRBV6-5 and TRBJ2-3, and TRBD2 matches 7 of the central bases. The receptor was isolated from a woman aged 25 to 45 in good health. Sequencing used blood. The DNA sequence follows: TGTGCCAGCAGCCGCCTAGCGGGCACAGATACGCAGTATTTT. It is translated as CASSRLAGTDTQYF.